Below are 9 T cell receptor beta chains sequenced from a single sample in a study of blood T cell repertoires in COVID-19. Clones were read by immunoSEQ multiplex PCR, and TCRdb kept only the in-frame ones, dropping some. The sample yields roughly 240,000 clones, more than 70% seen once. Sequenced sample: PBMCs or T cells enriched from blood (not recorded which). Receptors were obtained from a woman aged 40 to 50 with acute COVID-19.

The CDR3 region has the DNA TGTGCCAGCAGCTCGCGGATACAGGGCTCGAATAGCAATCAGCCCCAGCATTTT. The encoded protein is CASSSRIQGSNSNQPQHF. This chain links TRBV7-2 with TRBJ1-5, with D perhaps matching TRBD1 (6 bases). Germline V lookup: CDR1 SGHTA, CDR2 FQGNSA. Between the trimmed V and J ends, which lost 4 bases and 0 bases, there was a span of 19 bases. This CDR3 contains 18 residues.

The CDR3: CSVDRGAHGYTF. Here the CDR3 DNA reads TGCAGCGTTGATCGGGGGGCTCATGGCTACACCTTC. This chain joins TRBV29-1 and TRBJ1-2; a possible D gene is TRBD1 (6 bases). Trimming took 3 bases from V and 6 from J, leaving 11 bases between them. CDR1 SQVTM and CDR2 ANQGSEA come from the germline V gene. The CDR3 runs to 12 residues.

The table lists this clone with a count of one. The rearrangement joins TRBV7-2 to TRBJ2-1; 8 positions agree with TRBD2. Per the germline V gene, CDR1 is SGHTA and CDR2 is FQGNSA. The CDR3 length is 16 residues. Trimming took 6 bases from V and 1 from J; bases not matched to a gene: 8. This chain's CDR3 is CASSRSGGESYNEQFF. The CDR3 nucleotides read TGTGCCAGCAGTCGATCCGGGGGGGAATCCTACAATGAGCAGTTCTTC.

The rearrangement uses TRBV10-2 and TRBJ2-1; perhaps TRBD2 as D (5 bases). Germline V gene sequence: CDR1 WSHSY, CDR2 SAAADI. This CDR3 has 16 residues. Trimming cost V 2 bases and J 6 bases, with 17 bases left between them. In DNA, the CDR3 is TGCGCCAGCAGTGAGCCGGGGAGCGGCCGATTCAATGAGCAGTTCTTC. Protein: CASSEPGSGRFNEQFF.

Concerning this clone itself: The junction shows a germline mismatch at one end, possibly a read error. The rearrangement joins TRBV7-7 to TRBJ2-2; 9 bases are shared with TRBD1. The V gene's germline CDR1 is SSHAT and CDR2 FNYEAQ (reference sequence). This CDR3 contains 15 residues. The DNA of the CDR3 is TGTGCTAGCAGCACCGGGACAGGGACCACCGGGGAGCTGTTTTTT. It translates to CASSTGTGTTGELFF.

V usage is TRBV30 and J usage is TRBJ1-1, with a weak D call TRBD1 (5 bases). The CDR3 totals 14 residues. In germline, CDR1 is GTSNPN, CDR2 SVGIG (reference sequence). V was pared by 0 bases and J by 5 bases, with 13 bases between. The CDR3 spells CAWSVLRVGTEAFF. Written as DNA, the CDR3 is TGTGCCTGGAGTGTACTCAGGGTTGGGACTGAAGCTTTCTTT.

The chain has TRBV9 and TRBJ2-1; a possible D gene is TRBD2 (6 bases). Per germline, CDR1 SGDLS and CDR2 YYNGEE. Trimming shortened V by 4 bases and J by 4 bases, and 15 bases separated the two germline ends. The CDR3 has 15 residues. This CDR3 reads CASSPRDRVYNEQFF. The CDR3 DNA is TGTGCCAGCAGCCCGCGGGACCGAGTTTACAATGAGCAGTTCTTC.

This chain connects TRBV29-1 to TRBJ1-3; no clear D gene. Per the germline V gene, CDR1 is SQVTM and CDR2 is ANQGSEA. The CDR3 spans 13 residues. The CDR3 here is CSAQANSGNTIYF. For the CDR3, the DNA is TGCAGTGCTCAAGCGAACTCTGGAAACACCATATATTTT.

This chain links TRBV24-1 with TRBJ2-2; the D is unclear. Germline loops: CDR1 KGHDR, CDR2 SFDVKD. Deletions cut 3 bases from V and 3 bases from J, with 10 bases between. The CDR3 is made up of 15 amino acids. CDR3 in amino acids: CATSDPGRHTGELFF. The CDR3 DNA sequence: TGTGCCACCAGTGATCCAGGCAGACACACCGGGGAGCTGTTTTTT.